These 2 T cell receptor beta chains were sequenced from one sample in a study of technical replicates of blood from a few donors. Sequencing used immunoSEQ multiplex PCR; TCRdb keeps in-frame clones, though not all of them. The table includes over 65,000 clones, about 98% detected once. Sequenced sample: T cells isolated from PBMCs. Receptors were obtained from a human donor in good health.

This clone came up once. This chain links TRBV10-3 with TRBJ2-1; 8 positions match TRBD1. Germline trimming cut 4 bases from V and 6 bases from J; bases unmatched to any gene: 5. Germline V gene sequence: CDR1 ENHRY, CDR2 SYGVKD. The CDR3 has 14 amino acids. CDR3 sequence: CAISVTGVANEQFF. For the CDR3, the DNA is TGTGCCATCAGTGTGACAGGGGTTGCCAATGAGCAGTTCTTC.

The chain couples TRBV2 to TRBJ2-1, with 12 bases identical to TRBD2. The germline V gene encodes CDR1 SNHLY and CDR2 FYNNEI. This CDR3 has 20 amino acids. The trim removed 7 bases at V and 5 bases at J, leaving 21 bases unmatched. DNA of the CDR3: TGTGCCAGCATGACACCAACGGCTAGCGGGAGGGCCCCGGGACACAATGAGCAGTTCTTC. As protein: CASMTPTASGRAPGHNEQFF.